This TCR beta chain was retrieved from a study of blood T cell repertoires in COVID-19. Study in general: From the United States, Italy and Spain came samples of acute and convalescent COVID-19. Nucleic acid was either cDNA or gDNA, and it came from T cells, B-cell-depleted T cells, or PBMCs.

Authors' methods: Nucleated cell counts were estimated from reference gene primer amplification. The repertoire was sequenced with immunoSEQ multiplex PCR; TCRdb's copy has only in-frame clones and lacks some. That table gives V, J and clone size, and the DNA gave D and trimming. The sample shows about 180,000 clones, 80% to 90% of them seen only once. In germline, CDR1 is SGHTA, CDR2 FQGNSA. The V gene lost 1 base and the J gene lost 0 bases, with 10 bases spanning the gap. The CDR3 totals 16 residues. The receptor comes from a man in his sixties with acute or convalescent COVID-19. The rearrangement uses TRBV7-2 and TRBJ2-1; TRBD2 is a possible D gene (5 bases). Sequencing input: peripheral blood. As DNA, the CDR3 is TGTGCCAGCAGCTTAGTCCCGGGAAGCTCCTACAATGAGCAGTTCTTC. Its protein is CASSLVPGSSYNEQFF.